Listed below are T cell receptor beta chains from one sample, sequenced in a study of T cell responses to AZD1222 COVID-19 vaccine. Here immunoSEQ multiplex PCR was the method, and the copy in TCRdb shows in-frame clones only, minus some. Among under 150,000 clones listed, about 87% were seen once. The sequencing here drew on peripheral blood, taken on day 0 of AZD1222 vaccination. The receptor source for this set is an adult in good health. The conserved cysteine and the conserved F or W are not part of the CDR3 here.

TRBJ2-3	TRBV6-5	ASSYYQGTDTQY
TRBJ1-2	TRBV3-1/TRBV3-2	ASSQGPTGGGYT
TRBJ1-1	TRBV28	ASSLEQGAWDTEAF
TRBJ2-7	TRBV7-9	ASSSPGRGYEQY
TRBJ1-2	TRBV7-9	ASSLNAQAHMVYGYT
TRBJ1-1	TRBV28	ASSLFGSAAF
TRBJ1-1	TRBV28	ASTFSGARNTEAF
TRBJ2-5	TRBV4-3	ASSQEKRGAETQY
TRBJ2-6	TRBV19	ASSILAGAGANVLT
TRBJ1-4	TRBV19	ASSLTGTANEKLF
TRBJ2-7	TRBV7-8	ASSLTDYEQY
TRBJ2-1	TRBV12-3/TRBV12-4	ASSLKVNEQF
TRBJ1-4	TRBV10-3	AISPQQGATNEKLF
TRBJ1-2	TRBV2	ASSVIANYGYT
TRBJ2-7	TRBV28	ASSFTGPGPSYEQY
TRBJ2-7	TRBV10-3	AISERSGLSYEQY
TRBJ2-1	TRBV19	ASSSWDGSSYNEQF
TRBJ1-1	TRBV5-1	ASSLGFGTEAF
TRBJ1-1	TRBV29-1	SVDRTGGNGNTEAF
TRBJ1-6	TRBV3-1/TRBV3-2	ASSLGPESSYNSPLH
TRBJ2-1	TRBV5-1	ASSLTLAGGGNEQF
TRBJ2-3	TRBV5-1	ASSRIWGDPQY
TRBJ2-5	TRBV10-3	AISGTGGPQETQY
TRBJ2-7	TRBV29-1	SVGDGPREQY
TRBJ2-7	TRBV7-2	ASSLGGTGAPYEQY
TRBJ2-5	TRBV6-1	ASSEAAALQETQY
TRBJ2-3	TRBV18	ASSPRRQGVVDTQY
TRBJ2-1	TRBV5-6	ASSLVTATNEQF
TRBJ1-2	TRBV6-2/TRBV6-3	ASSGTGTYGYT